What follows are 14 T cell receptor beta chains derived from one specimen sequenced in a study of shared clonotypes between healthy human individuals. Some clones are missing from TCRdb's copy, which holds only in-frame ones; the method was immunoSEQ multiplex PCR. The sample lists around 1,000,000 clones, approximately 77% seen once, with 0.89% in the top ten. Sequencing was done on a sample of memory CD4+ T cells from PBMCs. This sample's subset: CD45RA-negative fraction. These receptors came from a young man in good health. Some clones in this sample may be carry-over from other donors' samples.

The CDR3: CASSLDSGPRHF. The CDR3 region has the DNA TGTGCCAGCAGCTTGGATTCCGGTCCGAGGCATTTT. The chain joins TRBV5-4 to TRBJ1-5; no reliable D call. The V end lost 0 bases, the J end lost 15 bases, and 13 bases lay between the germline ends. Germline V gives CDR1 SGHNT, CDR2 YYREEE (reference sequence). The CDR3 has 12 residues.

The genes are TRBV9 and TRBJ1-2, with 10 nucleotides matching TRBD1. The CDR3 has 14 residues. Trimming removed 0 bases from V and 10 bases from J; junction bases left unmatched: 6. Germline loops: CDR1 SGDLS, CDR2 YYNGEE. The CDR3 reads CASSVVDRGPDYTF. The CDR3, as DNA: TGTGCCAGCAGCGTAGTAGACAGGGGGCCGGACTACACCTTC.

The chain links TRBV28 to TRBJ1-2, with a weak D call TRBD1 (6 bases). Trimming stripped 10 bases from V and 0 bases from J, with 18 bases between. The CDR3 totals 15 residues. Germline-derived CDR1 and CDR2 are MDHEN and SYDVKM. The chain's CDR3 is CATGGGVSSNYGYTF. In DNA form, the CDR3 reads TGTGCCACGGGAGGGGGTGTCTCCTCTAACTATGGCTACACCTTC.

The chain combines TRBV5-4 with TRBJ2-2, with D unresolved. This CDR3 region has 14 residues. The germline V gene encodes CDR1 SGHNT and CDR2 YYREEE (reference sequence). Trimming removed 6 bases at V and 1 base at J, with 10 bases between. CDR3 nucleotide sequence: TGTGCCAGCAAAAGAGACATGAACACCGGGGAGCTGTTTTTT. Translating it yields CASKRDMNTGELFF.

This chain connects TRBV7-2 to TRBJ2-7, with D possibly being TRBD1 or TRBD2 (6 bases each). V lost 5 bases and J 1 base, leaving 15 bases between the germline ends. The CDR3 runs to 15 residues. In germline, CDR1 is SGHTA, CDR2 FQGNSA. The DNA for the CDR3 is TGTGCCAGCAGCGTAGATAGGGGGGCTTCCTACGAGCAGTACTTC. It codes for CASSVDRGASYEQYF. Full variable domain (missing parts from reference TRBV7-2 and TRBJ2-7): GAGVSQSPSNKVTEKGKDVELRCDPISGHTALYWYRQSLGQGLEFLIYFQGNSAPDKSGLPSDRFSAERTGGSVSTLTIQRTQQEDSAVYLCASSVDRGASYEQYFGPGTRLTVT.

This clone was seen only once. The chain carries TRBV9 and TRBJ2-7, with D perhaps TRBD2 (8 bases). Trimming took off 4 bases at V and 2 bases at J, with 19 bases between the two ends. This CDR3 comprises 16 residues. The germline V gene has CDR1 SGDLS and CDR2 YYNGEE. CDR3 in amino acids: CASSPIGRGRPYEQYF. CDR3 nucleotides: TGTGCCAGCAGCCCTATCGGGAGGGGGCGGCCCTACGAGCAGTACTTC.

This clone was observed a handful of times. The chain has TRBV7-3 and TRBJ1-1; D is unclear. The CDR3 totals 13 residues. The germline V gene encodes CDR1 SGHTA and CDR2 FQGTGA. With 1 base removed from V and 5 bases from J, the gap between germline ends came to 8 bases. The CDR3 coding sequence is TGTGCCAGCAGCTTAAGGGAAAGGACTGAAGCTTTCTTT. Its translation: CASSLRERTEAFF.

Here the CDR3 reads CASSPLWPVAGLANYGYTF. The CDR3 region has the DNA TGTGCCAGCAGTCCCCTTTGGCCGGTCGCGGGCCTAGCTAACTATGGCTACACCTTC. The chain uses TRBV28 and TRBJ1-2; no clear D. The V gene lost 5 bases and the J gene lost 0 bases, with 25 bases spanning the gap. This CDR3 contains 19 residues. The germline V gene has CDR1 MDHEN and CDR2 SYDVKM.

The chain carries TRBV6-1 and TRBJ1-2; D unresolved. Germline V gene data show CDR1 as MNHNS and CDR2 as SASEGT. V lost 5 bases, J lost 0 bases, and 13 bases lay in between. The CDR3 loop spans 15 amino acids. The CDR3 sequence is CASSKGLLANYGYTF. The CDR3 region has the DNA TGTGCCAGCAGTAAAGGGTTGTTAGCTAACTATGGCTACACCTTC.

The chain recombines TRBV5-1 with TRBJ2-6; a weak D match, TRBD1 (6 bases). V dropped 3 bases and J dropped 0 bases, with 13 bases sitting between them. The CDR3 spans 17 residues. The germline V gene encodes CDR1 SGHRS and CDR2 YFSETQ. The CDR3 region has the DNA TGCGCCAGCAGCTCGGACAGTTCTGCCTCTGGGGCCAACGTCCTGACTTTC. Translating it yields CASSSDSSASGANVLTF.

This chain links TRBV9 with TRBJ2-5, with TRBD2 as a possible D gene (5 bases). The CDR3 extends over 14 amino acids. V lost 2 bases, J lost 5 bases, and 13 bases lay in between. CDR1 SGDLS and CDR2 YYNGEE come from the germline V gene. The CDR3 loop reads CASSVGVTLETQYF. CDR3 sequence (DNA): TGTGCCAGCAGCGTGGGAGTAACTCTGGAGACCCAGTACTTC.

The rearrangement links TRBV28 to TRBJ2-5; TRBD1 is a possible D gene (5 bases). V lost 8 bases and J lost 4, with 14 bases in between. CDR1 and CDR2 (germline): MDHEN, SYDVKM. The CDR3 loop spans 13 amino acids. The CDR3 reads CASSPGLRETQYF. In DNA, the CDR3 is TGTGCCAGCTCGCCAGGGTTAAGAGAGACCCAGTACTTC.

The chain carries TRBV29-1 and TRBJ2-1; D is possibly TRBD1 (6 bases). This CDR3 has 14 amino acids. Trimming took 1 base from V and 7 from J, leaving 14 bases between them. CDR1 is SQVTM, CDR2 ANQGSEA, per germline. CDR3 protein: CSVEAGAGVNEQFF. The CDR3 DNA sequence: TGCAGCGTTGAAGCCGGGGCAGGGGTGAATGAGCAGTTCTTC.

The chain is built from TRBV4-1 and TRBJ2-5; TRBD1 matches at 8 bases. After removal of 3 bases from V and 5 bases from J, the junction contained 11 bases not matched to a gene. Germline V gene data show CDR1 as MGHRA and CDR2 as YSYEKL. The CDR3 has 16 residues. The CDR3: CASSQETGASIETQYF. CDR3 sequence (DNA): TGCGCCAGCAGCCAGGAGACAGGGGCCAGCATTGAGACCCAGTACTTC.